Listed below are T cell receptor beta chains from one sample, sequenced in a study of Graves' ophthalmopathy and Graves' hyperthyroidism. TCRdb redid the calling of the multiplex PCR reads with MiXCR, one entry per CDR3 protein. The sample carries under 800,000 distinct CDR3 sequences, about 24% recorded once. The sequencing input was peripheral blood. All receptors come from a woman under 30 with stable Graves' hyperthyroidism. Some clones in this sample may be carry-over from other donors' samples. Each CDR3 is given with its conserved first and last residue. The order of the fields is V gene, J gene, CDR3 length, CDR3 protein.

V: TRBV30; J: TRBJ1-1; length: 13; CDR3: CAWSVQASGAAFF
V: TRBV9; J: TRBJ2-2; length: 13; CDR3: CASSVADTGELFF
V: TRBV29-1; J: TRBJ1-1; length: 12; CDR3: CSAGRGNTEAFF
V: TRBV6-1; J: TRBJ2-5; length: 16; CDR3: CASSEQGAPDQRTQYF
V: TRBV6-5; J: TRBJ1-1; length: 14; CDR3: CASSSLRANTEAFF
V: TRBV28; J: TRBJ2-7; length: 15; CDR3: CASSFGLAGKYEQYF
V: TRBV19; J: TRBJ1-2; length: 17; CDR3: CASSTTRGRASNYGYTF
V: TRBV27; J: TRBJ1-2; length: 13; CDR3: CASSSSWGDGYTF
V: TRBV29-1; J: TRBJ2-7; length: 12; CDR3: CSATLRGAEQYF
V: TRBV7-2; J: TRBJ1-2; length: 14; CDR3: CASSPRGGNYGYTF
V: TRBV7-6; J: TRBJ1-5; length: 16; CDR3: CASSSQKVGSNQPQHF